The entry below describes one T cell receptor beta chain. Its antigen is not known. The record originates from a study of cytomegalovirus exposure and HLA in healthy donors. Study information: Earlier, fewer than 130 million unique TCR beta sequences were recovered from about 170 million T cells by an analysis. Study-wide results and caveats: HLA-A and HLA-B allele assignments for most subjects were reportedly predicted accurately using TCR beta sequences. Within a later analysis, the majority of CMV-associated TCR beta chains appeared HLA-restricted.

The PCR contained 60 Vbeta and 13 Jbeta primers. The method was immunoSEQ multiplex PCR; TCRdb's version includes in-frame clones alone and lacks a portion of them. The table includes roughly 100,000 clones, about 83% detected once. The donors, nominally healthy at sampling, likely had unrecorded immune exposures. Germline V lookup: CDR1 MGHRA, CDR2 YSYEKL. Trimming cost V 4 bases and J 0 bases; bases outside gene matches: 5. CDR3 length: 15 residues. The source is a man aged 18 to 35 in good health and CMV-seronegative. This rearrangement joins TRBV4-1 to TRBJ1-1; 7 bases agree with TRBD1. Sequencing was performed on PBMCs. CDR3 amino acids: CASSPPGQMNTEAFF. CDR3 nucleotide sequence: TGCGCCAGCAGCCCCCCGGGACAGATGAACACTGAAGCTTTCTTT.